The 6 T cell receptor beta chains reported below all come from one sample, sequenced in a study of T cell responses to AZD1222 COVID-19 vaccine. Produced via immunoSEQ multiplex PCR; TCRdb's table is partial and in-frame only. The top ten hold about 25% of the sample, which has tens of thousands of clones, around nine tenths seen once. The input for sequencing was peripheral blood, taken on day 0 of AZD1222 vaccination. These receptors originate from an adult in good health.

This chain joins TRBV6-6 and TRBJ2-3, with no clear D. Germline V gene sequence: CDR1 MNHNY, CDR2 SVGAGI (reference sequence). The length of the CDR3 is 15 residues. The V and J ends lost 0 bases and 0 bases respectively, with 7 bases between them. CDR3 protein: CASSYSKASTDTQYF. Written as DNA, the CDR3 is TGTGCCAGCAGTTACTCTAAGGCCAGCACAGATACGCAGTATTTT.

V and J are TRBV7-9 and TRBJ2-3; 7 nucleotides align to TRBD1. After removal of 3 bases from V and 2 bases from J, the junction contained 8 bases not matched to a gene. Germline V gene data show CDR1 as SEHNR and CDR2 as FQNEAQ (reference sequence). The CDR3 runs to 16 residues. This CDR3 reads CASSLTGPFSTDTQYF. As DNA, the CDR3 is TGTGCCAGCAGCTTGACAGGGCCTTTCTCCACAGATACGCAGTATTTT.

The gene calls are TRBV6-1 and TRBJ2-1; D ambiguous. The V end was cut by 2 bases, the J end by 1 base, with 9 bases between. Germline V gene data show CDR1 as MNHNS and CDR2 as SASEGT. The CDR3 totals 15 residues. CDR3 residues: CASSEPPGSYNEQFF. In nucleotides, the CDR3 is TGTGCCAGCAGTGAACCGCCCGGATCCTACAATGAGCAGTTCTTC.

This chain joins TRBV29-1 and TRBJ1-1; 8 nucleotides match TRBD1. This CDR3 region has 13 residues. Germline-derived CDR1 and CDR2 are SQVTM and ANQGSEA. V lost 0 bases, J lost 6 bases, and 3 bases stayed unmatched. The CDR3, as DNA: TGCAGCGTTGAAGATACACAGGGGGCTGAAGCTTTCTTT. Protein: CSVEDTQGAEAFF.

V gene TRBV12-5 combines with J gene TRBJ1-2; maybe TRBD1 (5 bases). V was shortened by 2 bases and J by 4 bases, with 11 bases between the two germline ends. Germline assignment: CDR1 LGHNT and CDR2 FRNRAP. This CDR3 is built from 14 residues. Here the CDR3 DNA reads TGTGCTAGTGGTTTGCCCCAAGACAGCTATGGCTACACCTTC. It specifies CASGLPQDSYGYTF.

Note on this clone: The germline gene is not matched at one end of the junction; a read error may be the cause. CDR3 in DNA: TGTGCCAGCAGCCAATCACTGTTTTTAGGGGGCTCCAACGAGCAGTACTTC. This sequence encodes CASSQSLFLGGSNEQYF. The chain employs TRBV14 and TRBJ2-7, with 7 bases lining up with TRBD1. The CDR3 has 17 residues. Per germline, CDR1 SGHDN and CDR2 FVKESK.